This TCR beta chain stems from a study of blood T cell repertoires in COVID-19. About the study: The United States, Italy and Spain supplied acute and convalescent COVID-19 samples. In each case, the material was cDNA or gDNA derived from T cells, B-cell-depleted T cells, or PBMCs.

CDR1 MNHNS and CDR2 SASEGT come from the germline V gene. Trimming stripped 0 bases from V and 3 bases from J, with 9 bases between. The CDR3 loop spans 14 amino acids. In the original processing: Reference gene primer amplification gave nucleated cell count estimates. The method was immunoSEQ multiplex PCR; TCRdb's version includes in-frame clones alone and lacks a portion of them. The DNA was the basis for D and trimming; V, J and clone size are from that table. This sample has more than 45,000 clones; 90% occur once, and the top ten carry 2.5% to 4%. This clonotype originated in a human donor in a cohort sampled during active COVID-19. The chain recombines TRBV6-1 with TRBJ2-7; D gene ambiguous. Sequencing was carried out using peripheral blood. The CDR3: CASSEAPDGYEQYF. The DNA for the CDR3 is TGTGCCAGCAGTGAAGCACCAGATGGCTACGAGCAGTACTTC.